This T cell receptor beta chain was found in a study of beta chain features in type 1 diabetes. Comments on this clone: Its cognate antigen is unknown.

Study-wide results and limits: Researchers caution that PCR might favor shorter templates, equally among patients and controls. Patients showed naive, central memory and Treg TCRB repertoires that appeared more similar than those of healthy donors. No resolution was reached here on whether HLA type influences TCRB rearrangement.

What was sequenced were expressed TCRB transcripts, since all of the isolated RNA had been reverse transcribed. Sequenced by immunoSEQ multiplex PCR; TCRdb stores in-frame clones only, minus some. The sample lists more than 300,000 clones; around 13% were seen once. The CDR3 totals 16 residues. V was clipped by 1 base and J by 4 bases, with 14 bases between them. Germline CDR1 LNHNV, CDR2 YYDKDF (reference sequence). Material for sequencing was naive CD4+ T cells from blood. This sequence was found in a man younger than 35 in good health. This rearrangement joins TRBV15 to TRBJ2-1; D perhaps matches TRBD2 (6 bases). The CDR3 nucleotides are TGTGCCACCAGCAGAGCCGGGAGTGGCCCTTACAATGAGCAGTTCTTC. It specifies CATSRAGSGPYNEQFF.